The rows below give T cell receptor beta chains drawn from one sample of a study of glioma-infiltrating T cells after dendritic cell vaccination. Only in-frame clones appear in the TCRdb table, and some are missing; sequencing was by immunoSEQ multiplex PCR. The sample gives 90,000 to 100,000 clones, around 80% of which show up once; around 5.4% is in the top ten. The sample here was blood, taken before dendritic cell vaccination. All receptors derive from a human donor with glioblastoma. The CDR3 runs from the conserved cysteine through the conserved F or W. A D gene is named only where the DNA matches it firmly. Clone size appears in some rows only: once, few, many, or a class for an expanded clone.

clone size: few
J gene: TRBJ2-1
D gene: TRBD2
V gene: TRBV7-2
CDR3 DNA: TGTGCCAGCAGCTTTTCGGGAGGGCCTGGTATTGAGCAGTTCTTC
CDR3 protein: CASSFSGGPGIEQFF

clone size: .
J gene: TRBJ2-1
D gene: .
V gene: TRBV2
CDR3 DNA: TGTGCCAGCAGTGATACAGGTAGCTCCTACAATGAGCAGTTCTTC
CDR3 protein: CASSDTGSSYNEQFF

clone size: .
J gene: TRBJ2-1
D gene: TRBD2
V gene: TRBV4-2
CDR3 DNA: TGTGCCAGCAGCCAAGATTGGGCAGCGGGAACGGTGAATGAGCAGTTCTTC
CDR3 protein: CASSQDWAAGTVNEQFF

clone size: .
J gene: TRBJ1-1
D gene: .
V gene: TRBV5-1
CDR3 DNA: TGCGCCAGCTCGCCCGGACATTTCCGGGACACTGAAGCTTTCTTT
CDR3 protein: CASSPGHFRDTEAFF

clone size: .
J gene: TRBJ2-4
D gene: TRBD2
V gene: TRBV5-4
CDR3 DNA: TGTGCCAGCAGCTTGGAAGGGACTATAAAAAACATTCAGTACTTC
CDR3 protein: CASSLEGTIKNIQYF

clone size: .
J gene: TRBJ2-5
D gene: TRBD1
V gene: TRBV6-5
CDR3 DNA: TGTGCCAGCAGACCTTTAGGGACAGTACAAGAGACCCAGTACTTC
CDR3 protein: CASRPLGTVQETQYF

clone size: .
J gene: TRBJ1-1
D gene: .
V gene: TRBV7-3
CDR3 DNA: TGTGCCAGCAGCTTATACAAACCAAGTGACACTGAAGCTTTCTTT
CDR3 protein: CASSLYKPSDTEAFF

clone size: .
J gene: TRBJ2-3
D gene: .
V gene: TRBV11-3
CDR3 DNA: TGTGCCAGCAGCTTCGGTACTGCAGATACGCAGTATTTT
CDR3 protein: CASSFGTADTQYF

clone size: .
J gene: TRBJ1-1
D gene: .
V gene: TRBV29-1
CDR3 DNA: TGCAGCGCTATACAGGGTTTCGGTGAAGCTTTCTTT
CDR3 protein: CSAIQGFGEAFF

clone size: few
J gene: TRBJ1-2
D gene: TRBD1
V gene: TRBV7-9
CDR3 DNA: TGTGCCAGCAGCTTCGGGCAGGGGGGTACTATCGATGGCTACACCTTC
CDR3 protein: CASSFGQGGTIDGYTF

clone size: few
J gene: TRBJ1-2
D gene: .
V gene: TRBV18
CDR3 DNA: TGTGCCAGCTCACCAGGGCAGGACTGGGGCTACACCTTC
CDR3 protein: CASSPGQDWGYTF

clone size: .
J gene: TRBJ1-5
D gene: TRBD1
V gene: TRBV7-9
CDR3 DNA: TGTGCCAGCAGCTCGGGACAGGGGGCGAATCAGCCCCAGCATTTT
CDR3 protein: CASSSGQGANQPQHF

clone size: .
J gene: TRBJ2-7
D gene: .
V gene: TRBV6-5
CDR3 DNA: TGTGCCAGCAGTTACTCGAGCAGGGTGGACGAGCAGTACTTC
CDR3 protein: CASSYSSRVDEQYF

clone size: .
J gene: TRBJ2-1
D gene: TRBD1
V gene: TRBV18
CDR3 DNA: TGTGCCAGCTCACCGGGGACAGGGTCCTACAATGAGCAGTTCTTC
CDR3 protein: CASSPGTGSYNEQFF

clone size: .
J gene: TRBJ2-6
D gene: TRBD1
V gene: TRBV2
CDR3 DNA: TGTGCCAGCACCCTGGGACAGACCCCCGGGGCCAACGTCCTGACTTTC
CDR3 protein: CASTLGQTPGANVLTF

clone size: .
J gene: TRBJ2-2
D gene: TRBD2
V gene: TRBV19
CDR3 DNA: TGTGCCAGTAGTCTACTAGCGGGAGCCGGGGAGCTGTTTTTT
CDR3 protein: CASSLLAGAGELFF